This T cell receptor beta chain was sequenced in a study of control samples from healthy donors and cancer patients. TCRdb keeps only in-frame clones here, not all; method: immunoSEQ multiplex PCR. The table lists about 160,000 clones, 80% to 95% of them singletons. Trimming shortened V by 2 bases and J by 6 bases, and 8 bases separated the two germline ends. The length of the CDR3 is 12 residues. Germline CDR1 MNHEY, CDR2 SMNVEV (reference sequence). Sequencing was carried out using blood. The chain employs TRBV27 and TRBJ2-7; D may be TRBD2 (6 bases). This receptor was obtained from a woman between 25 and 40 years old in good health. CDR3 coding DNA: TGTGCCAGCAGTTTAGCCGGGGGCGAGCAGTACTTC. Residues: CASSLAGGEQYF.